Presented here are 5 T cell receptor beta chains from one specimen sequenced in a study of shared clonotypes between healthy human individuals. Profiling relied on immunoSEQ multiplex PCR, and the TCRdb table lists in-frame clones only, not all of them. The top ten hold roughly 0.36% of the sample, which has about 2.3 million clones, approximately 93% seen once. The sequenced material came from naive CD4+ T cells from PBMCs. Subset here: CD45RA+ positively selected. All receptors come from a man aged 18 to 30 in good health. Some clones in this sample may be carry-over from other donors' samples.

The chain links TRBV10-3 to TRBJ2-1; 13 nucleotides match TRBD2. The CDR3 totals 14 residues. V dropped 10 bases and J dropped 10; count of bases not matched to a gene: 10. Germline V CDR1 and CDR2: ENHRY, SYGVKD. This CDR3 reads CATATSGRVWEQFF. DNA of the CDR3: TGTGCCACGGCTACTAGCGGGAGGGTGTGGGAGCAGTTCTTC.

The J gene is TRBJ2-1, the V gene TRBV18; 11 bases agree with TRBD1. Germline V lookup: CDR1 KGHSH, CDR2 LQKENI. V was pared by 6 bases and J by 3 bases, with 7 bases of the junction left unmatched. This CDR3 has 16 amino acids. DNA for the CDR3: TGTGCCAGCTCGAAGGGACAGGGGGACTTCTACAATGAGCAGTTCTTC. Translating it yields CASSKGQGDFYNEQFF.

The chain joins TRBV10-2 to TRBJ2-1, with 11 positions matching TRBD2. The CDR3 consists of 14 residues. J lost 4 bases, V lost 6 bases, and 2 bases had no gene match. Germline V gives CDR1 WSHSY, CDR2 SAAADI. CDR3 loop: CASRTSGNYNEQFF. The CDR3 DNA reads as TGCGCCAGCAGGACTAGCGGGAATTACAATGAGCAGTTCTTC.

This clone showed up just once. DNA for the CDR3: TGTGCCAGCAGCGAACCCGGCCGGGACTGGTACGAGCAGTACTTC. Amino acid sequence: CASSEPGRDWYEQYF. This chain links TRBV7-9 with TRBJ2-7; D is possibly TRBD2 (6 bases). Between the trimmed V and J ends, which lost 5 bases and 4 bases, there was a span of 18 bases. This CDR3 is built from 15 residues. Germline V gene lookup returns CDR1 SEHNR and CDR2 FQNEAQ (reference sequence).

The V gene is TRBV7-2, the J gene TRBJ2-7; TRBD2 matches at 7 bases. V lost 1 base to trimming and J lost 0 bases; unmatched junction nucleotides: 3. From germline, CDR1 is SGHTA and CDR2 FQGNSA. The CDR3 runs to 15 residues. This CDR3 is CASSLDRGGSYEQYF. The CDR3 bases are TGTGCCAGCAGCTTAGATCGCGGGGGCTCCTACGAGCAGTACTTC.